The table lists the clone carrying this T cell receptor (beta chain) with many counts. This entry is derived from a study of T-cell memory formation after mild COVID-19. The CDR3 spans 13 residues. J lost 6 bases, V lost 0 bases, and 2 bases had no gene match. Germline values: CDR1 SGHDT, CDR2 YYEEEE. Using its own MiXCR run on the 5' RACE reads, TCRdb lists one record per CDR3 protein. This sample carries approximately 300,000 distinct CDR3 sequences, 8% to 9% of them seen once, and the ten largest clones take around a fifth. This clonotype originated in a man aged 18 to 30 who had mild COVID-19 (a few samples of this study predate the infection). Cell type and time point are not known. The sample comprised PBMCs or a T cell subset sorted from them (not recorded which). V is TRBV5-6 and J is TRBJ2-7; 8 bases are a match to TRBD1. Written as DNA, the CDR3 is TGTGCCAGCAGCTTGGTTACAGGGGGCGAGCAGTACTTC. This encodes CASSLVTGGEQYF.